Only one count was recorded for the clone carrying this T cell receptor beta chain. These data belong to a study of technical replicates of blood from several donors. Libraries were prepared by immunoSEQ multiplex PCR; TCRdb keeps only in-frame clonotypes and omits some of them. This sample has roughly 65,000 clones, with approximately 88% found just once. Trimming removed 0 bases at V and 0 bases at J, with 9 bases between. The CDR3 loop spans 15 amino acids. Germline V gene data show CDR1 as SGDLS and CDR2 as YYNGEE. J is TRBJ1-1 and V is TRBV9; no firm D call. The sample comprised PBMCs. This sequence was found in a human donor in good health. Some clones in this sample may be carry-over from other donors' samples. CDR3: CASSVEPGLNTEAFF. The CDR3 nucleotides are TGTGCCAGCAGCGTAGAGCCGGGGTTGAACACTGAAGCTTTCTTT.